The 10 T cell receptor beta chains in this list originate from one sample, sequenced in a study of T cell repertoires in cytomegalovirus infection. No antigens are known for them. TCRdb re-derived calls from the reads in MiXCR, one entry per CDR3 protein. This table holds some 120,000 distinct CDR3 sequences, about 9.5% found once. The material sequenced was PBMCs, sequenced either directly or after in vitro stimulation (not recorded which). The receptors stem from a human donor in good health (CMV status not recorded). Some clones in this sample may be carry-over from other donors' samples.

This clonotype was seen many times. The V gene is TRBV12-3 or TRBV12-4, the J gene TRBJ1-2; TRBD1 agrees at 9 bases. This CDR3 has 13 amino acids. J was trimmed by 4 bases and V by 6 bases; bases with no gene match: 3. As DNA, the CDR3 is TGTGCCAGCAGCGCGACAGGGGGCTATGGCTACACCTTC. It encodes CASSATGGYGYTF.

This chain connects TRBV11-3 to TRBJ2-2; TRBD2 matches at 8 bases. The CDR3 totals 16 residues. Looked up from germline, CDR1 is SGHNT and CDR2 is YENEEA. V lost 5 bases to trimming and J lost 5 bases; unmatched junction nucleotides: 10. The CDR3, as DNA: TGTGCCAGCAGCCCAATCAGCGGGAGAGGGACCGGGGAGCTGTTTTTT. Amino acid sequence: CASSPISGRGTGELFF. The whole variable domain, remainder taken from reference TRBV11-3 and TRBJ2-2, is EAGVVQSPRYKIIEKKQPVAFWCNPISGHNTLYWYLQNLGQGPELLIRYENEEAVDDSQLPKDRFSAERLKGVDSTLKIQPAELGDSAVYLCASSPISGRGTGELFFGEGSRLTVL.

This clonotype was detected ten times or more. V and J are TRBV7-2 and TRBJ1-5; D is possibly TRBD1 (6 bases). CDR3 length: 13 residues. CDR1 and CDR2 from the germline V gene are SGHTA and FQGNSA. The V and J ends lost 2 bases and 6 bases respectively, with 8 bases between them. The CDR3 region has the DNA TGTGCCAGCAGCTTACTGACAGGTCAGCCCCAGCATTTT. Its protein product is CASSLLTGQPQHF.

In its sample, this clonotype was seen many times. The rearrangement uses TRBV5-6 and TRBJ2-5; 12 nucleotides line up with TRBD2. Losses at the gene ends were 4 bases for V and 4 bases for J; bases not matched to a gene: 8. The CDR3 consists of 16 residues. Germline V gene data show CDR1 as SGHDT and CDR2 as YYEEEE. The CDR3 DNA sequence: TGTGCCAGCAGCCCCACCCTAGCGGGAGGGGGAGAGACCCAGTACTTC. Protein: CASSPTLAGGGETQYF.

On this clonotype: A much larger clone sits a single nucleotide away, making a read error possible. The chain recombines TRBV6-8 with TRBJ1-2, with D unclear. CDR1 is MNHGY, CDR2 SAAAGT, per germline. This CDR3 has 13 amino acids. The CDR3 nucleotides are TGTGCCAGCGGTTACTCGGTCGTAAGCGGCTACACCTTC. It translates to CASGYSVVSGYTF.

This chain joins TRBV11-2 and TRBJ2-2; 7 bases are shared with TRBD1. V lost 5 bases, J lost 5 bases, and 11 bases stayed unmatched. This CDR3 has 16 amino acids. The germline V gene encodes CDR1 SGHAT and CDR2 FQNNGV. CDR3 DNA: TGTGCCAGCAGCCTTACAGGGGCCCGACGGACCGGGGAGCTGTTTTTT. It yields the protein CASSLTGARRTGELFF.

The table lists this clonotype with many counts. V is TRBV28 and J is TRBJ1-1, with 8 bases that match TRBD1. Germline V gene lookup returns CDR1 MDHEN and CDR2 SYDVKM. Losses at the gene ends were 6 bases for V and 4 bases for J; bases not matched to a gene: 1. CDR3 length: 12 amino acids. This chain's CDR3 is CASRTGGTEAFF. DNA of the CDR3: TGTGCCAGCAGAACAGGGGGCACTGAAGCTTTCTTT.

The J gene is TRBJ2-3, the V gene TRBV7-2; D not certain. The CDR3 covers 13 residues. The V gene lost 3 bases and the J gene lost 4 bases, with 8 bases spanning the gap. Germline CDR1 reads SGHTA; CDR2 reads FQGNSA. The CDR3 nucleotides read TGTGCCAGCAGCTTCATATATTCAGATACGCAGTATTTT. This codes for CASSFIYSDTQYF.

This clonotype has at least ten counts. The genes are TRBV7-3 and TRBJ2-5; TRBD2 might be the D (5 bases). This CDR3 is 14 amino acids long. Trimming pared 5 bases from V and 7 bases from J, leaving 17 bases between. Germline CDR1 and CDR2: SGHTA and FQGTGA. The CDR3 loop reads CASSPGHRGGTQYF. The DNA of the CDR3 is TGTGCCAGCAGCCCCGGCCACCGGGGTGGGACCCAGTACTTC. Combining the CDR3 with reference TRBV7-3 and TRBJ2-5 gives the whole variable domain GAGVSQTPSNKVTEKGKYVELRCDPISGHTALYWYRQSLGQGPEFLIYFQGTGAADDSGLPNDRFFAVRPEGSVSTLKIQRTERGDSAVYLCASSPGHRGGTQYFGPGTRLLVL.

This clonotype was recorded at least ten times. This chain's CDR3 is CASRKTTHNSPLHF. The DNA of the CDR3 is TGTGCCAGCAGAAAGACGACCCATAATTCACCCCTCCACTTT. This chain joins TRBV6-1 and TRBJ1-6; no clear D. From germline, CDR1 is MNHNS and CDR2 SASEGT. This CDR3 has 14 amino acids. Trimming removed 6 bases from V and 5 bases from J, with 11 bases in between.